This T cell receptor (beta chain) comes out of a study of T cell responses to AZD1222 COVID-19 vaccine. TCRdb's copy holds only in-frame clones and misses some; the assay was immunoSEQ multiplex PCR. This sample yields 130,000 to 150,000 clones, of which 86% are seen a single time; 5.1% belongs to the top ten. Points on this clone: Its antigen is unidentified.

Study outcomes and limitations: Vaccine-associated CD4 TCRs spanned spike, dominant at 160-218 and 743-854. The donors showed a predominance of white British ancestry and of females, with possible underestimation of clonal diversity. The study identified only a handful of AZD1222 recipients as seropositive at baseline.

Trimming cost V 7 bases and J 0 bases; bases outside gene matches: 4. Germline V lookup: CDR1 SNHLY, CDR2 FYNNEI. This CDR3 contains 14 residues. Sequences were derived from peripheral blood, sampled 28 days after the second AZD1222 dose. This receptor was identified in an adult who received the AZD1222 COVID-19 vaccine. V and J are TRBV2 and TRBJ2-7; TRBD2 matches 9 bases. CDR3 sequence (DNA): TGTGCCAGCATACTAGCGGGCTTCTCCTACGAGCAGTACTTC. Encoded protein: CASILAGFSYEQYF.